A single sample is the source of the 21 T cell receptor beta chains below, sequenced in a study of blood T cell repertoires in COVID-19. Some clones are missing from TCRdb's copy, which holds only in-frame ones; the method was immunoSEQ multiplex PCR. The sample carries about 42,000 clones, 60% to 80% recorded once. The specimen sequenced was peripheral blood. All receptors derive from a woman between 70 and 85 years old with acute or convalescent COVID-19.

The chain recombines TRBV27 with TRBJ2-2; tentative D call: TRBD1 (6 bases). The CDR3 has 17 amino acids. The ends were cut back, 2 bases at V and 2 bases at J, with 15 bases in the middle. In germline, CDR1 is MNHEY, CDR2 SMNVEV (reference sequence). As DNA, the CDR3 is TGTGCCAGCAGTTTAAGTTTCTGGGACACTAACACCGGGGAGCTGTTTTTT. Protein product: CASSLSFWDTNTGELFF.

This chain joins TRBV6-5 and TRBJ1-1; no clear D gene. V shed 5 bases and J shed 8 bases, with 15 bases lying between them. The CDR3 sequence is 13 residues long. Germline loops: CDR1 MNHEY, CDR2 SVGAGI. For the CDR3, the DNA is TGTGCCAGCAGTCCGAACTACTCTTCGGAAGCTTTCTTT. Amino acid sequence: CASSPNYSSEAFF.

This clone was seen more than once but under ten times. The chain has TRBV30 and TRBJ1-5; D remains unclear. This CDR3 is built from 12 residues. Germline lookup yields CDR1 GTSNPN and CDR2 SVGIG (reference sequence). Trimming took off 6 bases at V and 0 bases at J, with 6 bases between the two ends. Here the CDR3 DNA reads TGTGCCTGCCAGGATAGCAATCAGCCCCAGCATTTT. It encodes CACQDSNQPQHF.

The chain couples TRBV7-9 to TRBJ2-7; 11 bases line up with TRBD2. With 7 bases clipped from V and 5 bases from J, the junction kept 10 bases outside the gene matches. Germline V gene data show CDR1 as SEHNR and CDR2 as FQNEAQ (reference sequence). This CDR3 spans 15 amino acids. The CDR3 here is CASILSTSGANEQYF. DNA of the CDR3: TGTGCCAGCATCCTTTCGACTAGCGGGGCCAACGAGCAGTACTTC. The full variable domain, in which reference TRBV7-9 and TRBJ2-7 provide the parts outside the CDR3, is DTGVSQNPRHKITKRGQNVTFRCDPISEHNRLYWYRQTLGQGPEFLTYFQNEAQLEKSRLLSDRFSAERPKGSFSTLEIQRTEQGDSAMYLCASILSTSGANEQYFGPGTRLTVT.

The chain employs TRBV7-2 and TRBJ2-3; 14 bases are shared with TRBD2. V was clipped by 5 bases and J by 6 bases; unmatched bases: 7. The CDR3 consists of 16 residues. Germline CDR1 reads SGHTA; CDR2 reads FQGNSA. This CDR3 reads CASSMGLAGAVDTQYF. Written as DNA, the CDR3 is TGTGCCAGCAGCATGGGACTAGCGGGGGCCGTCGATACGCAGTATTTT.

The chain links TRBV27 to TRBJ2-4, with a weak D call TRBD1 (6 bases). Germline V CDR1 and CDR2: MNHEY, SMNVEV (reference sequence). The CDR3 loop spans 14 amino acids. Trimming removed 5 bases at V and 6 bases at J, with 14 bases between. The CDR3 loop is CASSLSTQGNIQYF. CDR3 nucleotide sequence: TGTGCCAGCAGTCTAAGTACACAGGGAAACATTCAGTACTTC.

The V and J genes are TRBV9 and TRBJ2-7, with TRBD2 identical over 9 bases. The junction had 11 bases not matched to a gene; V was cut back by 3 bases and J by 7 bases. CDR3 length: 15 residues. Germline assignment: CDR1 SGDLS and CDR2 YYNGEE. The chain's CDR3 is CASSAQTSGSREQYF. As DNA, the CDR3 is TGTGCCAGCAGCGCCCAGACTAGCGGTTCAAGAGAGCAGTACTTC.

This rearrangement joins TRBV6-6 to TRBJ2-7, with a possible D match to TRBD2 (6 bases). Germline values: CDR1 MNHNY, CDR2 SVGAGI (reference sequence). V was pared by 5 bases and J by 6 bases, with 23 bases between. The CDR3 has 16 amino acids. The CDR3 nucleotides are TGTGCCAGCAGTGGGGGGATCAGGAGCCCCCTGGGCGAGCAGTACTTC. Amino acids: CASSGGIRSPLGEQYF.

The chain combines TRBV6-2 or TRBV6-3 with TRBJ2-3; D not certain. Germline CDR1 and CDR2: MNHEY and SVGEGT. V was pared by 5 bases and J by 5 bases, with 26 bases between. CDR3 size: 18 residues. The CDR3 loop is CASSNKTLRLLPQDTQYF. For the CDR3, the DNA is TGTGCCAGCAGTAACAAAACTCTCAGACTTCTCCCCCAAGATACGCAGTATTTT.

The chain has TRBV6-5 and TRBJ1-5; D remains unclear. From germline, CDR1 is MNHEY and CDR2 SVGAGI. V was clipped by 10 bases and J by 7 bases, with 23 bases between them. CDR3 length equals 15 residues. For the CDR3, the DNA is TGTGCCATAGCGTGGAGGCCAAGGGTCGAGCAGCCCCAGCATTTT. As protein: CAIAWRPRVEQPQHF.

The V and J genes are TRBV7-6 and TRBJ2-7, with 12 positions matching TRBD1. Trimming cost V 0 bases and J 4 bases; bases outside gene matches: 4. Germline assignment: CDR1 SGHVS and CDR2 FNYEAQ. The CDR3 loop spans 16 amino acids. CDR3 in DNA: TGTGCCAGCAGCTTAGCCCCGGGACAGGGGGCGTACGAGCAGTACTTC. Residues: CASSLAPGQGAYEQYF.

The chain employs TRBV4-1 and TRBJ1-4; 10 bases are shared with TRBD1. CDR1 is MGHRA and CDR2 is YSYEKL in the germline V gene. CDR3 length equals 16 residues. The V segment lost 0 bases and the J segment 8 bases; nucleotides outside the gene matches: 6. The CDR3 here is CASSQEATGGLEKLFF. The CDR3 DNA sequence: TGCGCCAGCAGCCAAGAGGCGACAGGGGGCTTGGAAAAACTGTTTTTT.

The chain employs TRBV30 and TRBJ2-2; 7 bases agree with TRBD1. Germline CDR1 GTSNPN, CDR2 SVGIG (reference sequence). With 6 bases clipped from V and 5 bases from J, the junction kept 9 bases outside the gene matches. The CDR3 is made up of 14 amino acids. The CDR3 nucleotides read TGTGCCTGCACTGGAACCAGGGGGACCGGGGAGCTGTTTTTT. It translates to CACTGTRGTGELFF. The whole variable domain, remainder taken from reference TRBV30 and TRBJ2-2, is SQTIHQWPATLVQPVGSPLSLECTVEGTSNPNLYWYRQAAGRGLQLLFYSVGIGQISSEVPQNLSASRPQDRQFILSSKKLLLSDSGFYLCACTGTRGTGELFFGEGSRLTVL.

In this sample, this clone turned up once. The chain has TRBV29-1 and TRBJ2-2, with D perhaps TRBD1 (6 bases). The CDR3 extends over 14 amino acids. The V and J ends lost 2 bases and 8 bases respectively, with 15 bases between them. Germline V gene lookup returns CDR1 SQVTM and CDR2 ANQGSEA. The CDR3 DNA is TGCAGCGTTGAACCGGGACATGGGCGTGGGGAGCTGTTTTTT. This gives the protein CSVEPGHGRGELFF.

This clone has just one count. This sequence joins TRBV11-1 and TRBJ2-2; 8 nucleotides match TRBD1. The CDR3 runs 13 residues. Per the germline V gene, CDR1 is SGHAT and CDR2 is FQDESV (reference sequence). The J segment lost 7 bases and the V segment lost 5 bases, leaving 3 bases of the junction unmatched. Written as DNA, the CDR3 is TGTGCCAGCAGCCCGACAGGGGTCGGGGAGCTGTTTTTT. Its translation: CASSPTGVGELFF.

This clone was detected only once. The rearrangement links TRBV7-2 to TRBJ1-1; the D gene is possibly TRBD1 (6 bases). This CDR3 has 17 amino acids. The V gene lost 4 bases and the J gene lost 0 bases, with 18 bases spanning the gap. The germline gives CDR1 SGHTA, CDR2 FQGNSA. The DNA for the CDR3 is TGTGCCAGCAGCTCCAAGAACAGGGCGGGGGTGAACACTGAAGCTTTCTTT. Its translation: CASSSKNRAGVNTEAFF.

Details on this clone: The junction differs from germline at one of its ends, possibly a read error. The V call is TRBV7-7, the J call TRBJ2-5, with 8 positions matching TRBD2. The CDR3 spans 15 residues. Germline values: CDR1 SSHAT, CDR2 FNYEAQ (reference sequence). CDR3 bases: TGTGCTAGCAGCTTAGAGGGACTAGGGGTAGGGACCCAGTACTTC. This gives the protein CASSLEGLGVGTQYF.

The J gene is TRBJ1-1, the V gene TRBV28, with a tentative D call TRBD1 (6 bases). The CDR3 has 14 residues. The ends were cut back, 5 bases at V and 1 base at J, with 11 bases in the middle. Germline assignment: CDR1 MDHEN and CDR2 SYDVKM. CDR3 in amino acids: CASSPGTPNTEAFF. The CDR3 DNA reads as TGTGCCAGCAGTCCCGGGACACCGAACACTGAAGCTTTCTTT.

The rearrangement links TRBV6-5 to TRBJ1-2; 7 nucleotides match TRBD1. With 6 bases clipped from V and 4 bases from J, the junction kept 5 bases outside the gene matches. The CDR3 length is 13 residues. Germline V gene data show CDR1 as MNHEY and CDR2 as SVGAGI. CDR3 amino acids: CASRVGQLYGYTF. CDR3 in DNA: TGTGCCAGCAGGGTGGGACAGCTCTATGGCTACACCTTC.

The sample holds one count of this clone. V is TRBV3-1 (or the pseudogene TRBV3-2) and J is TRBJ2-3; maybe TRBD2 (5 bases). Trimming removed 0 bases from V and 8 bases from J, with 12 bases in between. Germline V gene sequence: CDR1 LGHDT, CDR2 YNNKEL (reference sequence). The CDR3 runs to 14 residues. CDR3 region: CASSQDPSLATQYF. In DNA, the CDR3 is TGTGCCAGCAGCCAAGACCCTAGCCTAGCTACGCAGTATTTT.

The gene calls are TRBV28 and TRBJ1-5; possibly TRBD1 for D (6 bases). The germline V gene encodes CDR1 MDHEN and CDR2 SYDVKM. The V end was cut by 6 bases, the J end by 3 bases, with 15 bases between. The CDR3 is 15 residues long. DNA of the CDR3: TGTGCCAGCAGCCGCCCTGACAGGTTCAATCAGCCCCAGCATTTT. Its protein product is CASSRPDRFNQPQHF.